This T cell receptor (beta chain) emerged from a study of blood T cell repertoires in COVID-19. Assay used: immunoSEQ multiplex PCR; TCRdb lists only in-frame clones, some missing. The sample shows around 100,000 clones, 85% to 90% of them seen only once. This clonotype originated in a human donor in a cohort sampled during active COVID-19. Sequenced input: peripheral blood.

The CDR3 loop reads CATATGTDPGANVLTF. The CDR3, as DNA: TGTGCCACCGCGACAGGGACAGACCCTGGGGCCAACGTCCTGACTTTC. V and J are TRBV10-3 and TRBJ2-6; 7 bases fit TRBD1. The CDR3 has 16 residues. Germline-derived CDR1 and CDR2 are ENHRY and SYGVKD. Trimming removed 10 bases from V and 2 bases from J; junction bases left unmatched: 11.